Listed here are 14 T cell receptor beta chains from one sample, sequenced in a study of blood T cell repertoires in COVID-19. Profiling relied on immunoSEQ multiplex PCR, and the TCRdb table lists in-frame clones only, not all of them. The table includes over 95,000 clones, approximately 85% detected once. The source material was peripheral blood. The receptors shown here come from a woman aged 60-75 years with COVID-19, enrolled during active disease.

The sample holds one count of this clone. The J gene is TRBJ2-7, the V gene TRBV5-4; 9 bases agree with TRBD1. There are 16 residues in the CDR3. Germline trimming cut 0 bases from V and 9 bases from J; bases unmatched to any gene: 13. Germline V gene sequence: CDR1 SGHNT, CDR2 YYREEE (reference sequence). The CDR3 DNA reads TGTGCCAGCAGCTTGGACCCAGAACAGGGGGCACAGGGGCAGTACTTC. Translation: CASSLDPEQGAQGQYF.

V and J are TRBV7-9 and TRBJ2-5; the D gene is possibly TRBD2 (5 bases). With 1 base removed from V and 5 bases from J, the gap between germline ends came to 5 bases. Germline V lookup: CDR1 SEHNR, CDR2 FQNEAQ (reference sequence). This CDR3 has 12 residues. CDR3 region: CASSLGEETQYF. The CDR3 coding sequence is TGTGCCAGCAGCTTAGGGGAGGAGACCCAGTACTTC.

The DNA of the CDR3 is TGCGCCAGCAGCCTGGGACTAACTTTGGACAATGAGCAGTTCTTC. Amino acid sequence: CASSLGLTLDNEQFF. This sequence joins TRBV5-1 and TRBJ2-1, with 7 bases identical to TRBD2. CDR1 and CDR2 from the germline V gene are SGHRS and YFSETQ. V trimming: 4 bases; J trimming: 5 bases; junction bases outside the gene matches: 9. The CDR3 contains 15 residues.

V and J are TRBV6-2 or TRBV6-3 and TRBJ1-2; 8 nucleotides line up with TRBD1. The CDR3 has 15 amino acids. Germline CDR1 MNHEY, CDR2 SVGEGT. V dropped 6 bases and J dropped 6; count of bases not matched to a gene: 12. The CDR3 is CASSFADRASNGYTF. The CDR3 DNA reads as TGTGCCAGCAGCTTCGCGGACAGGGCGAGTAATGGCTACACCTTC.

This rearrangement joins TRBV3-1 (or the pseudogene TRBV3-2) to TRBJ1-2; 7 bases are a match to TRBD1. Germline assignment: CDR1 LGHDT and CDR2 YNNKEL (reference sequence). After removal of 4 bases from V and 7 bases from J, the junction contained 3 bases not matched to a gene. The CDR3 covers 12 residues. CDR3 protein: CASSPGTVGYTF. The CDR3 bases are TGTGCCAGCAGCCCTGGGACAGTTGGCTACACCTTC.

The chain links TRBV30 to TRBJ1-6; no definite D call. V was pared by 3 bases and J by 7 bases, with 10 bases between. CDR3 size: 13 residues. Looked up from germline, CDR1 is GTSNPN and CDR2 is SVGIG (reference sequence). The CDR3 DNA is TGTGCCTGGAGGAGGGAGTTCAATTCACCCCTCCACTTT. Its protein is CAWRREFNSPLHF.

This clone was seen a single time. The CDR3 loop is CASSQLGQQYF. The CDR3 DNA reads TGCGCCAGCAGCCAACTGGGCCAGCAGTACTTC. This chain uses TRBV4-1 with TRBJ2-7; D gene uncertain. Trimming took 2 bases from V and 8 from J, leaving 7 bases between them. This CDR3 has 11 residues. The germline CDR1 and CDR2 sequences are MGHRA and YSYEKL.

The rearrangement uses TRBV6-4 and TRBJ1-2, with 9 bases fitting TRBD1. The CDR3 is 15 residues long. Losses at the gene ends were 5 bases for V and 2 bases for J; bases not matched to a gene: 6. The V gene's germline CDR1 is MRHNA and CDR2 SNTAGT. The CDR3 spells CASSYDRGLNYGYTF. The CDR3 DNA reads TGTGCCAGCAGTTACGACAGGGGGTTGAACTATGGCTACACCTTC.

This sequence joins TRBV11-3 and TRBJ2-1; D may be TRBD2 (6 bases). CDR3 length: 16 residues. In germline, CDR1 is SGHNT, CDR2 YENEEA. The V gene lost 2 bases and the J gene lost 5 bases, with 16 bases spanning the gap. The CDR3 sequence: CASSLYGTPSDNEQFF. The CDR3 coding sequence is TGTGCCAGCAGCTTATACGGGACTCCAAGTGACAATGAGCAGTTCTTC.

This chain joins TRBV24-1 and TRBJ2-6; TRBD1 matches at 10 bases. Germline assignment: CDR1 KGHDR and CDR2 SFDVKD. V dropped 12 bases and J dropped 3; count of bases not matched to a gene: 10. This CDR3 has 16 residues. The CDR3 DNA is TGTGCCCGGGAGGGACAGGGGAACGTTGGGGCCAACGTCCTGACTTTC. It encodes CAREGQGNVGANVLTF.

The rearrangement links TRBV27 to TRBJ2-1; 13 bases align to TRBD2. After removal of 6 bases from V and 4 bases from J, the junction contained 3 bases not matched to a gene. Per the germline V gene, CDR1 is MNHEY and CDR2 is SMNVEV (reference sequence). The length of the CDR3 is 15 residues. This CDR3 reads CASSWTSGGYNEQFF. In nucleotides, the CDR3 is TGTGCCAGCAGCTGGACTAGCGGGGGATACAATGAGCAGTTCTTC.

This clone came up once. The V gene is TRBV5-5, the J gene TRBJ1-2, with D perhaps matching TRBD1 (5 bases). V lost 2 bases and J 4 bases, leaving 12 bases between the germline ends. Germline V gives CDR1 SGHKS, CDR2 YYEKEE (reference sequence). This CDR3 spans 14 amino acids. The CDR3 reads CASSFLGGAYGYTF. The CDR3 DNA is TGTGCCAGCAGCTTCCTAGGAGGGGCCTATGGCTACACCTTC.

V gene TRBV10-3 combines with J gene TRBJ2-1, with D perhaps matching TRBD2 (5 bases). The germline V gene has CDR1 ENHRY and CDR2 SYGVKD. V lost 3 bases and J 7 bases, leaving 10 bases between the germline ends. CDR3 length: 13 amino acids. CDR3 region: CAISDIERNEQFF. The DNA of the CDR3 is TGTGCCATCAGTGATATAGAGCGGAATGAGCAGTTCTTC.

This clone has only a few counts. This same CDR3 is encoded by further DNA sequences in the sample. The rearrangement uses TRBV9 and TRBJ1-3; D might be TRBD1 (6 bases). CDR3 size: 14 residues. V lost 2 bases, J lost 0 bases, and 6 bases lay in between. In germline, CDR1 is SGDLS, CDR2 YYNGEE. The CDR3 sequence: CASSVGHSGNTIYF. The CDR3 DNA is TGTGCCAGCAGCGTGGGACACTCTGGAAACACCATATATTTT.